Below are 30 T cell receptor beta chains sequenced from a single sample in a study of blood T cells in healthy people across ages. The use of a sample-barcoded 5' primer and a J-beta primer mix characterized a second PCR of roughly 6 to 11 cycles. TCRdb fed the 5' RACE reads into MiXCR, producing one record per CDR3 protein. The profile shows about 640,000 distinct CDR3 sequences, approximately 30% of them singletons. The sample was blood. These receptors all stem from a woman older than 75 in good health.

This clonotype was recorded many times. The chain recombines TRBV12-3 or TRBV12-4 with TRBJ2-7; D is possibly TRBD1 (6 bases). The CDR3 sequence is 15 residues long. V was cut by 2 bases and J by 3 bases, with 14 bases left in between. The CDR3 DNA is TGTGCCAGCAGTTTATTCAGGGGCGTTGGCTACGAGCAGTACTTC. It specifies CASSLFRGVGYEQYF.

In its sample, this clonotype was seen many times. CDR3 in DNA: TGTGCCAGCAGTGAAAGGGGCCTAAACTATGGCTACACCTTC. This codes for CASSERGLNYGYTF. The rearrangement joins TRBV25-1 to TRBJ1-2, with D maybe TRBD1 (5 bases). The CDR3 has 14 amino acids. Germline CDR1 and CDR2: MGHDK and SYGVNS. V lost 2 bases, J lost 2 bases, and 9 bases lay in between.

The J gene is TRBJ2-7, the V gene TRBV7-9; perhaps TRBD1 as D (5 bases). This CDR3 has 14 amino acids. CDR1 and CDR2 from the germline V gene are SEHNR and FQNEAQ (reference sequence). V lost 4 bases and J 4 bases, leaving 14 bases between the germline ends. CDR3 loop: CASSSRVTGYEQYF. In nucleotides, the CDR3 is TGTGCCAGCAGCTCCAGGGTAACAGGATACGAGCAGTACTTC.

The sample holds many counts of this clonotype. The V call is TRBV5-1, the J call TRBJ2-5; D tentatively reads TRBD1 or TRBD2 (5 bases each). The length of the CDR3 is 15 residues. Germline CDR1 is SGHRS and CDR2 is YFSETQ. V was trimmed by 8 bases and J by 4 bases, leaving 21 bases between them. DNA of the CDR3: TGCGCCAGTTACAACCGGGACCCCGGCTCAGAGACCCAGTACTTC. Translated, it gives CASYNRDPGSETQYF.

Ten or more counts support this clonotype. The rearrangement uses TRBV5-1 and TRBJ2-1; the D is unclear. Germline CDR1 and CDR2: SGHRS and YFSETQ. The CDR3 loop spans 13 amino acids. The germline V and J ends were trimmed by 0 bases and 6 bases, with 7 bases remaining between them. For the CDR3, the DNA is TGCGCCAGCAGCTTGGTAGGCCTCAATGAGCAGTTCTTC. The encoded protein is CASSLVGLNEQFF.

This clonotype was seen ten or more times. The gene calls are TRBV7-8 and TRBJ1-2; a weak D match, TRBD1 (5 bases). This CDR3 has 12 residues. V was trimmed by 5 bases and J by 7 bases, leaving 11 bases between them. Germline CDR1 is SGHVS and CDR2 is FQNEAQ. This chain's CDR3 is CASSVQGSGYTF. In DNA form, the CDR3 reads TGTGCCAGCAGCGTGCAGGGCTCTGGCTACACCTTC. The whole variable domain, filled in from reference TRBV7-8 and TRBJ1-2, reads GAGVSQSPRYKVAKRGQDVALRCDPISGHVSLFWYQQALGQGPEFLTYFQNEAQLDKSGLPSDRFFAERPEGSVSTLKIQRTQQEDSAVYLCASSVQGSGYTFGSGTRLTVV.

Regarding this clonotype: A read error may be the cause here, since a much bigger clone is one base away. The genes are TRBV7-2 and TRBJ2-1; either TRBD1 or TRBD2 may fit D (6 bases each). The CDR3 runs to 15 residues. V gave up 5 bases and J gave up 8 bases, with 19 bases separating them. The germline gives CDR1 SGHTA, CDR2 FQGNSA. The chain's CDR3 is CASSATSRGTHEQFF. CDR3 sequence (DNA): TGTGCCAGCAGCGCCACTAGCAGGGGCACCCATGAGCAGTTCTTC.

In its sample, this clonotype was seen a few times. The chain uses TRBV6-2 or TRBV6-3 and TRBJ2-3; D tentatively reads TRBD1 or TRBD2 (6 bases each). This CDR3 is 15 amino acids long. Germline assignment: CDR1 MNHEY and CDR2 SVGEGT. V lost 4 bases and J lost 2, with 13 bases in between. The CDR3 protein is CASSWSRGPTDTQYF. CDR3 DNA sequence: TGTGCCAGCAGTTGGAGCCGGGGGCCCACAGATACGCAGTATTTT.

The chain joins TRBV6-2 or TRBV6-3 to TRBJ2-7; D is possibly TRBD2 (5 bases). CDR3 length: 15 residues. The V end was cut by 2 bases, the J end by 0 bases, with 11 bases between. Germline-derived CDR1 and CDR2 are MNHEY and SVGEGT. CDR3 sequence: CASSYGRRASYEQYF. The CDR3 bases are TGTGCCAGCAGTTACGGCCGGCGGGCCTCCTACGAGCAGTACTTC.

This chain links TRBV10-3 with TRBJ2-7; D uncertain. Trimming removed 2 bases at V and 4 bases at J, with 3 bases between. The CDR3 consists of 11 residues. In germline, CDR1 is ENHRY, CDR2 SYGVKD. CDR3 region: CAISELYEQYF. The CDR3 nucleotides read TGTGCCATCAGTGAGCTGTACGAGCAGTACTTC.

Concerning this clonotype: A much larger clone lies one base from this, so it may be a read error. The chain carries TRBV7-2 and TRBJ1-4; D ambiguous. Per the germline V gene, CDR1 is SGHTA and CDR2 is FQGNSA. This CDR3 contains 15 residues. In DNA form, the CDR3 reads TGTGCCAGCAGCTTAGACGGCCGTTCGAATGAAAAACGGTTTTTT. It is translated as CASSLDGRSNEKRFF.

A remark on this clonotype: One end of the junction is discordant with germline, which a read error may explain. The chain joins TRBV3-1 to TRBJ1-1, with D unresolved. The CDR3 loop spans 12 amino acids. Per the germline V gene, CDR1 is LGHDT and CDR2 is YNNKEL (reference sequence). This CDR3 reads CASSHGRTGAFF. As DNA, the CDR3 is TGTGCCAGCAGCCATGGACGCACTGGAGCTTTCTTT. The variable domain in full, with the rest retrieved from reference TRBV3-1 and TRBJ1-1, is DTAVSQTPKYLVTQMGNDKSIKCEQNLGHDTMYWYKQDSKKFLKIMFSYNNKELIINETVPNRFSPKSPDKAHLNLHINSLELGDSAVYFCASSHGRTGAFFGQGTRLTVV.

This clonotype was found many times. The CDR3 region has the DNA TGTGCCAGCAGTACGAGACAGCGCCAAGAGACCCAGTACTTC. The encoded protein is CASSTRQRQETQYF. The chain combines TRBV12-3 or TRBV12-4 with TRBJ2-5; D might be TRBD1 (5 bases). V shed 5 bases and J shed 1 base, with 11 bases lying between them. The CDR3 runs 14 residues.

This clonotype was found many times. The chain couples TRBV6-6 to TRBJ1-1, with D uncertain. The germline V gene encodes CDR1 MNHNY and CDR2 SVGAGI (reference sequence). The CDR3 extends over 14 amino acids. Trimming shortened V by 1 base and J by 1 base, and 7 bases separated the two germline ends. CDR3 region: CASSYLGPNTEAFF. The CDR3 nucleotides read TGTGCCAGCAGTTACTTAGGGCCGAACACTGAAGCTTTCTTT.

This clonotype was observed at least ten times. The chain has TRBV6-6 and TRBJ2-6; TRBD2 matches at 7 bases. J lost 2 bases, V lost 6 bases, and 7 bases had no gene match. The germline V gene encodes CDR1 MNHNY and CDR2 SVGAGI (reference sequence). The length of the CDR3 is 16 residues. CDR3 DNA sequence: TGTGCCAGCAGCCGAGGACGGGGGGCTGGGGCCAACGTCCTGACTTTC. As protein: CASSRGRGAGANVLTF.

As regards this clonotype: This likely comes from a read error, as the CDR3 has no conserved phenylalanine or tryptophan at its end. The J gene is TRBJ2-1, the V gene TRBV5-1; D call uncertain. CDR3 size: 14 residues. The V gene's germline CDR1 is SGHRS and CDR2 YFSETQ. In DNA, the CDR3 is TGCGCCAGCAGCTTCGGCGAGGCCTACAAGGAGCAGTTCTGC. Translation: CASSFGEAYKEQFC.

The gene calls are TRBV18 and TRBJ1-5, with D maybe TRBD1 (5 bases). This CDR3 comprises 14 residues. Germline assignment: CDR1 KGHSH and CDR2 LQKENI. V was trimmed by 6 bases and J by 4 bases, leaving 13 bases between them. The CDR3 here is CASSPGRLNQPQHF. The CDR3 DNA reads TGTGCCAGCTCGCCGGGACGGTTAAATCAGCCCCAGCATTTT.

With respect to this clonotype: This may come from a read error, since a much larger clone is one base off. The rearrangement uses TRBV12-3 or TRBV12-4 and TRBJ2-1; 14 bases are a match to TRBD2. The J call may be in error: the DNA end matches TRBJ2-7 better. The CDR3 spans 18 residues. CDR3 sequence: CASTRTSGGTSSYNEQYF. The CDR3 DNA is TGTGCCAGCACCAGGACTAGCGGGGGGACCAGCTCCTACAATGAGCAGTACTTC.

The rearrangement links TRBV12-3 or TRBV12-4 to TRBJ2-2, with TRBD2 identical over 9 bases. The CDR3 spans 13 residues. The ends lost 6 bases at V and 8 bases at J; junction bases unmatched: 4. CDR3 region: CASRGGLAGELFF. The CDR3, as DNA: TGTGCCAGCAGGGGAGGACTAGCGGGGGAGCTGTTTTTT.

Ten or more counts support this clonotype. The chain couples TRBV4-3 to TRBJ1-2; D call uncertain. V was cut by 0 bases and J by 7 bases, with 12 bases left in between. The CDR3 is 14 amino acids. CDR1 and CDR2 from the germline V gene are LGHNA and YSLEER. For the CDR3, the DNA is TGCGCCAGCAGCCAAGACGAAAGAGCCTCTGGCTACACCTTC. Amino acid sequence: CASSQDERASGYTF.

This clonotype has at least ten counts. The V and J genes are TRBV12-3 or TRBV12-4 and TRBJ2-3, with D perhaps matching TRBD2 (5 bases). CDR3 length equals 14 residues. The V gene lost 7 bases and the J gene lost 2 bases, with 13 bases spanning the gap. CDR3 protein: CASTLRRFTDTQYF. CDR3 bases: TGTGCCAGCACCCTTAGGAGGTTCACAGATACGCAGTATTTT.

This clonotype was detected many times. The chain joins TRBV25-1 to TRBJ1-2; tentative D call: TRBD1 (5 bases). The CDR3 spans 13 residues. V lost 3 bases and J 3 bases, leaving 8 bases between the germline ends. In germline, CDR1 is MGHDK, CDR2 SYGVNS. The CDR3 nucleotides read TGTGCCAGCAGTGACGCGGGGGACTATGGCTACACCTTC. This translates into CASSDAGDYGYTF.

The table lists this clonotype with many counts. The rearrangement uses TRBV29-1 and TRBJ1-1, with D tentatively TRBD1 (5 bases). The CDR3 covers 13 residues. V was clipped by 2 bases and J by 8 bases, with 15 bases between them. Per germline, CDR1 SQVTM and CDR2 ANQGSEA. CDR3 protein: CSVETVWRGEAFF. The CDR3 DNA reads as TGCAGCGTTGAAACGGTTTGGAGGGGCGAAGCTTTCTTT.

This clonotype was detected many times. A clone one base away is much larger, so this may be a read error. This chain joins TRBV5-6 and TRBJ1-6, with a weak D call TRBD1 (6 bases). There are 14 residues in the CDR3. V lost 3 bases and J 4 bases, leaving 8 bases between the germline ends. The V gene's germline CDR1 is SGHDT and CDR2 YYEEEE. Written as DNA, the CDR3 is TGTGCCAGCAGCTGGGGACATTATAATTCACCCCTCCACTTT. Translated: CASSWGHYNSPLHF.

V gene TRBV6-4 combines with J gene TRBJ2-3; TRBD1 matches at 7 bases. The trim removed 3 bases at V and 3 bases at J, leaving 6 bases unmatched. Germline CDR1 is MRHNA and CDR2 is SNTAGT. The CDR3 is 15 residues long. CDR3 DNA: TGTGCCAGCAGTGATCAGGGGGAAGTGACAGATACGCAGTATTTT. It codes for CASSDQGEVTDTQYF.

With respect to this clonotype: Being one base from a much bigger clone, this may be a read error. V and J are TRBV11-3 and TRBJ2-4; a weak D match, TRBD2 (6 bases). This CDR3 contains 15 residues. Per the germline V gene, CDR1 is SGHNT and CDR2 is YENEEA. The DNA for the CDR3 is TGTGCCGGCAGCCCCCCGGGACTAGCCAAAAACATTCAGTACTTC. This translates into CAGSPPGLAKNIQYF.

This clonotype was seen a handful of times. Just one base apart from a much larger clone, this may be a read error. The genes are TRBV5-1 and TRBJ1-4; 10 nucleotides align to TRBD1. The CDR3 spans 14 residues. Germline CDR1 and CDR2: SGHRS and YFSETQ. CDR3 in amino acids: CASSAGQGNEKRFF. The CDR3 DNA is TGCGCCAGCAGCGCGGGACAGGGGAATGAAAAACGGTTTTTT.

The J gene is TRBJ1-2, the V gene TRBV2; 8 bases match TRBD1. CDR3 size: 14 residues. Germline-derived CDR1 and CDR2 are SNHLY and FYNNEI. The V segment lost 0 bases and the J segment 4 bases; nucleotides outside the gene matches: 1. The CDR3 reads CASSEAGQVYGYTF. The CDR3 coding sequence is TGTGCCAGCAGTGAAGCGGGACAGGTCTATGGCTACACCTTC.

Worth noting for this clonotype: A single base separates this from a much larger clone, so it may be a read error. As the CDR3 is not closed by the conserved phenylalanine or tryptophan, this likely results from a read error. The gene calls are TRBV2 and TRBJ2-7, with 8 nucleotides matching TRBD1. There are 14 residues in the CDR3. Per germline, CDR1 SNHLY and CDR2 FYNNEI. The V segment lost 7 bases and the J segment 0 bases; nucleotides outside the gene matches: 5. CDR3 protein: CASISGGSSYEQYL. Written as DNA, the CDR3 is TGTGCCAGCATATCAGGGGGCAGCTCCTACGAGCAGTACTTA.

There are a few counts of this clonotype. V usage is TRBV6-2 or TRBV6-3 and J usage is TRBJ1-1, with D possibly being TRBD1 (5 bases). Germline CDR1 is MNHEY and CDR2 is SVGEGT. CDR3 length: 16 residues. V was cut by 6 bases and J by 4 bases, with 21 bases left in between. This CDR3 is CASRVPGTRGRTEAFF. CDR3 nucleotide sequence: TGTGCCAGCAGGGTCCCGGGGACTCGGGGTCGCACTGAAGCTTTCTTT.